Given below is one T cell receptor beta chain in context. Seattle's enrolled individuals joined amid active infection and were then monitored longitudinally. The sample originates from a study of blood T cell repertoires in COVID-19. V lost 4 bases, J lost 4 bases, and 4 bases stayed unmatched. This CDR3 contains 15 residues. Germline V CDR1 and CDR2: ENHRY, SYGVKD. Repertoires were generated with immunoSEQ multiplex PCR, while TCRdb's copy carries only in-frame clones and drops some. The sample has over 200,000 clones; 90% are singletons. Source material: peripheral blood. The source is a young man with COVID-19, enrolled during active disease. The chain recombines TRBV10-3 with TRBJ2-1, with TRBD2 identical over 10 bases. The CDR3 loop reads CAISGGLAEYNEQFF. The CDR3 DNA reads TGTGCCATCAGTGGTGGACTAGCGGAGTACAATGAGCAGTTCTTC.